This T cell receptor (beta chain) derives from a study of blood T cells in healthy people across ages (dated by TCRdb to between 2014 and 2017). A note on the overall study: Template switching captured roughly one uniquely barcoded TCR beta cDNA molecule per two T cells in model experiments. To avoid experimental bias, donors of different ages were randomly spread across the sequencing lanes. Two additional independent replicas of 1 million unique cDNA reads from the same blood draw were analyzed for two donors (one aged 18 to 30 and one aged 80 or older). The donors were split into four age groups: young (average 16 years), middle-aged (about 40), aged (approximately 59) and long-lived (approximately 80). Using deep sequencing normalized with unique cDNA molecular identifiers, the study measured how TCR beta repertoire diversity changes with age. General conclusions and limits of the study: As age increased, observed TCR beta diversity per million T cells dropped in a roughly linear way, and a significant reduction was already evident by age about 40. Compared with the aged group, the long-lived group had more naive CD4+ T cells, fewer expanded clones and increased TCR diversity, a pattern suggesting age selection. Because the CMV infection status of the donors was unknown, age-related changes in expanded clonotypes may potentially have been confounded. Because profiling used bulk unsorted PBMCs, naive and antigen-experienced compartments could not be compared conclusively. There was a strong correlation between observed TCR beta diversity and the percentage of naive T cells measured by flow cytometry. Estimates of total diversity based on one million sequenced T cells were regarded as lower bounds and as underestimates.

This clonotype was picked up a small number of times. Its antigen remains undetermined. No base-level quality is on record; no much larger clone is a single base apart. Library preparation was by 5' RACE. Sequenced on an Illumina HiSeq 2500. The second PCR ran for roughly 7 to 12 cycles and used a J-beta primer mix along with a sample-barcoded 5' primer. A unique molecular identifier was introduced onto each TCR beta cDNA molecule by a template-switch 5' adaptor carrying 12 random nucleotides. Each sample yielded at least 2.5 million CDR3-containing paired-end reads. First-strand cDNA was synthesized from all RNA with the Mint cDNA synthesis kit, primed by a TRBC-specific oligonucleotide. All cDNA was treated with uracil-DNA glycosylase and then went through a first 18-cycle PCR with the universal primers M1SS and BC2_uni_R. Processing in the source paper ran as follows. Each sample was normalized by randomly selecting 1 million high-quality reads, each carrying a distinct molecular identifier. Reads with shared molecular identifiers were discarded instead of being binned into consensus sequences. CDR3 identification, clonotype clustering and error correction used MiTCR with a Q25 quality threshold and the strictest error-elimination algorithm. A nonparametric unseen species model with Euler transformation was used to estimate lower-bound total TCR beta diversity. TCRdb reprocessed the public reads (quality trimming at Q25 with fastp, clone calling with MiXCR) and kept in-frame beta chains. Identical CDR3 protein sequences are pooled into one entry, listed with their most common genes and DNA. The V and J calls reflect TCRdb's pipeline rather than the authors' work. This sample lists 700,000 to 850,000 distinct CDR3 sequences; roughly 34% were detected once. In total, the top ten clones hold around 13% of the sample.

The donors were some 36 Caucasian individuals from Russia, aged roughly 6 to 100 years, who were systemically healthy. Around 10 milliliters of peripheral blood were drawn from each donor into EDTA-treated Vacutainer tubes. Ficoll-Paque density-gradient centrifugation was used to isolate PBMCs, with at least 6.5 million per sample. Trizol reagent was used to extract total RNA from PBMCs, with at least 6 micrograms per sample. Naive CD45RAhigh/CD27high T cell percentages were measured by flow cytometry on a PBMC aliquot from every donor. The CDR1 and CDR2 encoded by the germline V gene (reference sequence) are LGHDT and YNNKEL. Relative to germline, V is missing 3 bases and J is missing 3 bases, with 7 bases of the junction outside any gene match. The CDR3 goes from the cysteine to the phenylalanine over 15 residues. Just the 45-base CDR3 DNA is kept, in frame starting at base 1.

The sequence derives from a man younger than 35 in good health. The sample taken for sequencing was blood. The chain is assembled from TRBV3-1 and TRBJ2-7; a stretch of 8 junction bases matches TRBD1. The CDR3 amino acid sequence is: CASSHRSGGFYEQYF. The DNA reads TGTGCCAGCAGCCACAGATCAGGGGGCTTCTACGAGCAGTACTTC.